The 27 T cell receptor beta chains reported below all come from one sample, sequenced in a study of T cells in Graves' hyperthyroidism and ophthalmopathy. Amplified TCR beta CDR3 regions derived from RNA transcripts. The HTBI primer set drove a first-round RT-PCR of the TCR CDR3. TCRdb re-analysed the multiplex PCR reads in MiXCR, keeping a single row per CDR3 protein. The table has about 99,000 distinct CDR3 sequences, roughly 47% seen once; the top ten hold 26%. Sequenced material: blood. The receptor source for this set is a middle-aged man with Graves' hyperthyroidism.

About this clonotype: Since the CDR3 does not end with the conserved phenylalanine or tryptophan, this likely comes from a read error. The chain recombines TRBV12-3 or TRBV12-4 with TRBJ2-7; the match to TRBD1 covers 7 bases. CDR3 length equals 14 residues. Here the CDR3 DNA reads TGTGCTAGCAGTGACTGGACAGGCGCCTACGAGCAGTACCTC. This sequence encodes CASSDWTGAYEQYL.

This clonotype has a count of ten or more. The chain carries TRBV13 and TRBJ2-5; 11 bases line up with TRBD2. The ends lost 6 bases at V and 5 bases at J; junction bases unmatched: 11. The CDR3 is 16 amino acids. Germline CDR1 and CDR2: PRHDT and FYEKMQ (reference sequence). The DNA of the CDR3 is TGTGCCAGCAGAAGGCTTAGCGGGGGGGCCATGGAGACCCAGTACTTC. Translating gives CASRRLSGGAMETQYF.

For this clonotype: Given the absence of the conserved phenylalanine or tryptophan at the CDR3 end, a read error is likely. The limits of the CDR3 on the DNA are not certain, so only TCRdb's listed CDR3 is given. The V gene is TRBV2, the J gene TRBJ2-7; the D segment call TRBD1 is taken from the table without a DNA check. Ends included, the CDR3 has 17 residues. The germline gives CDR1 SNHLY, CDR2 FYNNEI. The CDR3 sequence: CASSVVTGTGGLRAVLS.

This clonotype was observed a few times. J is TRBJ1-2 and V is TRBV18, with D possibly TRBD1 on 6 matching bases. CDR1 is KGHSH, CDR2 LQKENI, per germline. The CDR3 contains 13 residues. Trimming cost V 5 bases and J 3 bases, with 10 bases left between them. CDR3 nucleotide sequence: TGTGCCAGCTCAACAGGGTTGGACTATGGCTACACCTTC. This gives the protein CASSTGLDYGYTF.

The V and J genes are TRBV7-8 and TRBJ1-2, with 9 bases fitting TRBD1. Trimming took 4 bases from V and 4 from J; bases not matched to a gene: 7. Germline loops: CDR1 SGHVS, CDR2 FQNEAQ. The CDR3 loop spans 15 amino acids. The chain's CDR3 is CASSSWTGASYGYTF. CDR3 nucleotide sequence: TGTGCCAGCAGCTCCTGGACAGGGGCCAGCTATGGCTACACCTTC.

This clonotype was seen a single time. The genes are TRBV7-9 and TRBJ1-1; D remains unclear. V lost 5 bases and J 7 bases, leaving 14 bases between the germline ends. CDR1 is SEHNR, CDR2 FQNEAQ, per germline (reference sequence). CDR3 size: 13 residues. In nucleotides, the CDR3 is TGTGCCAGCAGCCCTACGACTAGCAATGAAGCTTTCTTT. Translating it yields CASSPTTSNEAFF. Full variable domain (missing parts from reference TRBV7-9 and TRBJ1-1): DTGVSQNPRHKITKRGQNVTFRCDPISEHNRLYWYRQTLGQGPEFLTYFQNEAQLEKSRLLSDRFSAERPKGSFSTLEIQRTEQGDSAMYLCASSPTTSNEAFFGQGTRLTVV.

V gene TRBV5-1 combines with J gene TRBJ2-4, with D possibly being TRBD1 (6 bases). Trimming cost V 0 bases and J 6 bases, with 10 bases left between them. The germline gives CDR1 SGHRS, CDR2 YFSETQ. This CDR3 comprises 14 residues. The CDR3 DNA reads TGCGCCAGCAGCTTGGCTACAGGGACAAACATTCAGTACTTC. Residues: CASSLATGTNIQYF.

The rearrangement links TRBV5-1 to TRBJ2-5; tentative D call: TRBD2 (5 bases). The germline V gene has CDR1 SGHRS and CDR2 YFSETQ. The CDR3 is 14 residues long. Trimming took off 0 bases at V and 3 bases at J, with 9 bases between the two ends. The chain's CDR3 is CASSLERGEETQYF. Here the CDR3 DNA reads TGCGCCAGCAGCTTGGAACGGGGAGAAGAGACCCAGTACTTC.

Details on this clonotype: This may arise from a read error, as a much more abundant clone is one base away. J is TRBJ2-1 and V is TRBV6-1, with TRBD1 as a possible D gene (6 bases). Trimming stripped 5 bases from V and 7 bases from J, with 15 bases between. CDR3 length equals 14 residues. Per the germline V gene, CDR1 is MNHNS and CDR2 is SASEGT. The CDR3 nucleotides read TGTGCCAGCAGTAGGGGCAGGGGCTGGAATGAGCAGTTCTTC. This codes for CASSRGRGWNEQFF.

The chain combines TRBV6-1 with TRBJ2-5; D is undetermined. The CDR3 runs to 11 residues. Germline V gives CDR1 MNHNS, CDR2 SASEGT. Between the trimmed V and J ends, which lost 0 bases and 4 bases, there was a span of 0 bases. The CDR3 reads CASSEAETQYF. The DNA for the CDR3 is TGTGCCAGCAGTGAAGCAGAGACCCAGTACTTC.

This clonotype was observed many times. This chain links TRBV12-3 or TRBV12-4 with TRBJ1-1, with D possibly TRBD1 on 5 matching bases. The CDR3 is 13 amino acids. V dropped 6 bases and J dropped 1 base, with 9 bases sitting between them. CDR3 sequence: CASRLTGNTEAFF. The CDR3 bases are TGTGCCAGCAGGCTTACAGGGAACACTGAAGCTTTCTTT.

Points on this clonotype: The CDR3 end shows no conserved phenylalanine or tryptophan, and so a read error is likely. The limits of the CDR3 on the DNA are not certain, so only TCRdb's listed CDR3 is given. This chain's CDR3 is CATNRGDSDYEAWTWHRRTQMS. The V gene is TRBV15, the J gene TRBJ1-6; the table names TRBD1, a call not compared with the DNA. The CDR3 is 22 residues long, counting both termini. Looked up from germline, CDR1 is LNHNV and CDR2 is YYDKDF (reference sequence).

This chain links TRBV7-2 with TRBJ1-1; tentative D call: TRBD1 (5 bases). V dropped 5 bases and J dropped 3 bases, with 22 bases sitting between them. This CDR3 spans 17 amino acids. CDR1 is SGHTA and CDR2 is FQGNSA in the germline V gene. Here the CDR3 reads CASSPGGGEGGDTEAFF. The CDR3 DNA reads as TGTGCCAGCAGCCCCGGGGGTGGGGAGGGAGGTGACACTGAAGCTTTCTTT.

By frequency in the sample, this clonotype is medium-sized. The chain is built from TRBV25-1 and TRBJ1-2, with 9 bases identical to TRBD1. The CDR3 is 16 amino acids. Looked up from germline, CDR1 is MGHDK and CDR2 is SYGVNS. V lost 4 bases to trimming and J lost 7 bases; unmatched junction nucleotides: 13. The DNA of the CDR3 is TGTGCCAGCAGTGGTTTGGTTGGGACAGGGAAGAGTGGCTACACCTTC. Translated, it gives CASSGLVGTGKSGYTF.

V gene TRBV7-9 combines with J gene TRBJ2-2; 8 nucleotides line up with TRBD2. CDR3 length: 15 amino acids. The germline V gene has CDR1 SEHNR and CDR2 FQNEAQ (reference sequence). Trimming cost V 8 bases and J 3 bases; bases outside gene matches: 8. The CDR3 region is CASAGSGGYTGELFF. The CDR3 DNA reads as TGTGCCAGCGCCGGGAGCGGGGGCTACACCGGGGAGCTGTTTTTT.

V gene TRBV24-1 combines with J gene TRBJ1-2, with TRBD1 matching 10 bases. J gave up 3 bases and V 4 bases, and 4 bases lay outside the gene matches. Germline values: CDR1 KGHDR, CDR2 SFDVKD. There are 15 residues in the CDR3. CDR3 nucleotide sequence: TGTGCCACCAGTGAAGCCGGGACAGGGGACTATGGCTACACCTTC. Residues: CATSEAGTGDYGYTF.

Many counts were recorded for this clonotype. The genes are TRBV5-6 and TRBJ2-5; D is unresolved. The CDR3 spans 15 residues. Per germline, CDR1 SGHDT and CDR2 YYEEEE. The V end lost 4 bases, the J end lost 2 bases, and 15 bases lay between the germline ends. CDR3 protein: CASSLLLGFQETQYF. As DNA, the CDR3 is TGTGCCAGCAGCCTTTTGTTAGGGTTTCAAGAGACCCAGTACTTC. Variable domain in full (rest from reference TRBV5-6 and TRBJ2-5): DAGVTQSPTHLIKTRGQQVTLRCSPKSGHDTVSWYQQALGQGPQFIFQYYEEEERQRGNFPDRFSGHQFPNYSSELNVNALLLGDSALYLCASSLLLGFQETQYFGPGTRLLVL.

In this sample, this clonotype turned up a few times. The chain is built from TRBV4-1 and TRBJ2-4, with 7 bases lining up with TRBD1. There are 16 residues in the CDR3. The V gene's germline CDR1 is MGHRA and CDR2 YSYEKL. With 6 bases clipped from V and 1 base from J, the junction kept 9 bases outside the gene matches. CDR3 sequence (DNA): TGCGCCAGCAGTCTTACAGGGGATAGGGCCAAAAACATTCAGTACTTC. As protein: CASSLTGDRAKNIQYF.

This clonotype was observed many times. This chain connects TRBV9 to TRBJ2-7, with 9 positions matching TRBD1. The CDR3 is 13 amino acids. Trimming at V came to 4 bases and at J to 5 bases, leaving 4 bases not matched to a gene. The germline V gene has CDR1 SGDLS and CDR2 YYNGEE. The CDR3 sequence is CASSPDRGNEQYF. CDR3 in DNA: TGTGCCAGCAGCCCCGACAGGGGGAACGAGCAGTACTTC.

The chain employs TRBV5-1 and TRBJ2-7, with D possibly being TRBD1 (5 bases). From germline, CDR1 is SGHRS and CDR2 YFSETQ. CDR3 length equals 14 residues. Trimming cost V 2 bases and J 1 base, with 10 bases left between them. The CDR3 region is CASSFFSGSYEQYF. The CDR3 nucleotides read TGCGCCAGCAGCTTCTTCTCAGGGTCCTACGAGCAGTACTTC.

This clonotype was counted many times. V usage is TRBV2 and J usage is TRBJ1-2; the match to TRBD1 covers 8 bases. CDR1 SNHLY and CDR2 FYNNEI come from the germline V gene. The CDR3 runs to 14 residues. V was pared by 3 bases and J by 4 bases, with 4 bases of the junction left unmatched. The CDR3 DNA reads as TGTGCCAGCAGTGATCAGGGGGCCATCTATGGCTACACCTTC. This codes for CASSDQGAIYGYTF.

Remarks on this clonotype: It may be a read error: a sequence one base away is much more abundant. The rearrangement uses TRBV6-1 and TRBJ1-6; D gene ambiguous. Germline V CDR1 and CDR2: MNHNS, SASEGT. The CDR3 length is 15 residues. Deletions cut 1 base from V and 6 bases from J, with 10 bases between. DNA for the CDR3: TGTGCCAGCAGTGAAGGTCAGCGTGTTAATTCACCCCTCCACTTT. It specifies CASSEGQRVNSPLHF.

This clonotype was detected many times. V is TRBV5-4 and J is TRBJ2-1; no clear D. The germline V gene encodes CDR1 SGHNT and CDR2 YYREEE (reference sequence). V was clipped by 4 bases and J by 12 bases, with 23 bases between them. CDR3 size: 15 residues. The CDR3 nucleotides read TGTGCCAGCAGCCCGGCGGCGGTAATCACAGATACGCAGTTCTTC. Translating gives CASSPAAVITDTQFF.

Of note for this clonotype: The conserved final phenylalanine or tryptophan is absent from the CDR3, which likely points to a read error. This sequence joins TRBV12-5 and TRBJ2-1, with no clear D. The CDR3 covers 14 residues. CDR1 and CDR2 (germline): LGHNT, FRNRAP. V dropped 4 bases and J dropped 5 bases, with 12 bases sitting between them. For the CDR3, the DNA is TGTGCTAGTGGTTCAGAGGTTATCGACAATGAGCAGTTCTCC. It codes for CASGSEVIDNEQFS.

At least ten counts were recorded for this clonotype. The rearrangement uses TRBV20-1 and TRBJ1-2; D possibly corresponds to TRBD1 (5 bases). Trimming removed 3 bases at V and 7 bases at J, with 15 bases between. This CDR3 region has 13 residues. Germline CDR1 and CDR2: DFQATT and SNEGSKA (reference sequence). CDR3 sequence reads: CSASPQGVAGYTF. Here the CDR3 DNA reads TGCAGTGCTAGTCCCCAGGGTGTGGCTGGCTACACCTTC.

Concerning this clonotype: The germline gene is not matched at one end of the junction; a read error may be the cause. The V and J genes are TRBV5-1 and TRBJ1-4; D gene unclear. Germline CDR1 and CDR2: SGHRS and YFSETQ. The CDR3 loop spans 15 amino acids. The CDR3 protein is CASTIGVATNEKLLF. The CDR3 DNA is TGCGCCAGCACAATAGGAGTGGCAACTAATGAAAAACTGCTTTTT.

Note on this clonotype: The junction departs from the called germline gene at one end, perhaps through a read error. V gene TRBV24-1 combines with J gene TRBJ2-1, with 9 positions matching TRBD1. Germline CDR1 reads KGHDR; CDR2 reads SFDVKD. This CDR3 region has 15 residues. The CDR3: CASSSDRGAYNEQFF. In DNA, the CDR3 is TGTGCCAGCAGTTCCGACAGGGGGGCCTACAATGAGCAGTTCTTC.